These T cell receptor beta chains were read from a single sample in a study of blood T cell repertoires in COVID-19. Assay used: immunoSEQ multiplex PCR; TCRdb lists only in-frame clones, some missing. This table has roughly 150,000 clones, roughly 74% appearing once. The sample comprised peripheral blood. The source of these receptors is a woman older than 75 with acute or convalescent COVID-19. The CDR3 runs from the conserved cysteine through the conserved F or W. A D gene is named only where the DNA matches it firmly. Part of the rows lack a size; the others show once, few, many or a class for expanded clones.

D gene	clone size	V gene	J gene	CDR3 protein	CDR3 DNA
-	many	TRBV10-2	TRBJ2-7	CASRPTVAYEQYF	TGCGCCAGCAGACCCACGGTGGCCTACGAGCAGTACTTC
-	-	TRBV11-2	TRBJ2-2	CASSLDRNTGELFF	TGTGCCAGCAGCCTCGACAGAAACACCGGGGAGCTGTTTTTT
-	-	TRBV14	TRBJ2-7	CASSQVSVKSYEQYF	TGTGCCAGCAGCCAAGTGTCAGTCAAAAGCTACGAGCAGTACTTC
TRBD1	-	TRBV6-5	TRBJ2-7	CASSYRDSSYEQYF	TGTGCCAGCAGTTACCGGGACAGCTCCTACGAGCAGTACTTC
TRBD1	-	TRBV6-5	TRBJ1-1	CASNRGLNTEAFF	TGTGCCAGCAACAGGGGACTGAACACTGAAGCTTTCTTT
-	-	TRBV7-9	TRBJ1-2	CASSRDTHYGYTF	TGTGCCAGCAGCCGGGACACCCACTATGGCTACACCTTC
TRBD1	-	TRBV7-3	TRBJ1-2	CASSPGQGVVGYTF	TGTGCCAGCAGCCCGGGACAGGGAGTGGTTGGCTACACCTTC
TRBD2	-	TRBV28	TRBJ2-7	CASSPSGNFYEQYF	TGTGCCAGCAGCCCCAGCGGGAATTTTTACGAGCAGTACTTC
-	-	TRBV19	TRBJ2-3	CASRDQGYTDTQYF	TGTGCCAGTAGGGATCAGGGATACACAGATACGCAGTATTTT
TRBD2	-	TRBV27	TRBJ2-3	CASSSATSPYTQYF	TGTGCCAGCAGTTCTGCGACTAGCCCATATACGCAGTATTTT
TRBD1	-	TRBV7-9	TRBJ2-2	CASSSTGAAGELFF	TGTGCCAGCAGCTCGACAGGGGCAGCCGGGGAGCTGTTTTTT